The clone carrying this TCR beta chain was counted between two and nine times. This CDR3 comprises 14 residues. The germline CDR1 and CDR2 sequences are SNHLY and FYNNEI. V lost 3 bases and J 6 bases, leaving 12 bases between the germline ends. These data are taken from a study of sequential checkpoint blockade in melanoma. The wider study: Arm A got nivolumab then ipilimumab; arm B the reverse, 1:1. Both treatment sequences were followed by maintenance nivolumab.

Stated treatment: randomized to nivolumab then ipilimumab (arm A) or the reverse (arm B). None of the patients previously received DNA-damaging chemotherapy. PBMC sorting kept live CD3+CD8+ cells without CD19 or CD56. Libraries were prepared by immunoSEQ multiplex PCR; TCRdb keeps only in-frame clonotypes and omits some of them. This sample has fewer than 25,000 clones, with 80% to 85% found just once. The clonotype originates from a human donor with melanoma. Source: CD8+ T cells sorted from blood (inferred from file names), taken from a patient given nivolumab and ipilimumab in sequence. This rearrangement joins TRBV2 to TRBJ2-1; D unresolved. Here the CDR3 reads CASSDSAEANEQFF. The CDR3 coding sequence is TGTGCCAGCAGTGACTCGGCGGAAGCCAATGAGCAGTTCTTC.